The TCR beta chain described here comes from a study of T cell changes during pregnancy in multiple sclerosis. Trimming took off 4 bases at V and 7 bases at J, with 18 bases between the two ends. The CDR3 has 15 amino acids. Germline V CDR1 and CDR2: SGDLS, YYNGEE. Produced via immunoSEQ multiplex PCR; TCRdb's table is partial and in-frame only. The table lists over 85,000 clones, 90% of them singletons. This material consisted of peripheral blood, taken in the second trimester of pregnancy. The sequence was obtained from a female donor in good health, enrolled as a control in a pregnancy study. The chain recombines TRBV9 with TRBJ2-1, with D possibly being TRBD2 (6 bases). CDR3 bases: TGTGCCAGCAGCTCGGGACTTGGGGTTTGGAATGAGCAGTTCTTC. Amino acids: CASSSGLGVWNEQFF.